This T cell receptor beta chain came from a study of early stage breast cancer tumors (dated by TCRdb to about 2017). Notes on the research overall: Of the approximately 15 invasive breast tumors, 12 to 13 were found to be estrogen receptor-positive, progesterone receptor-positive and HER2-negative. A read coverage of roughly 10-fold per sample was achieved on average. Across all samples, a few million templates representing over a million unique clonotypes were detected. Of the roughly 12 ER+/PR+/HER2- tumors, eight were classified as invasive ductal carcinomas and four as invasive lobular carcinomas. Here is what the overall study found, with its caveats: Compared with adjacent normal breast tissue, tumors had around 2.5-fold higher T cell density and higher clonality. The small cohort size prevented analysis by tumor subtype. Enriched TCRB sequences shared across patients were mostly commonly generated sequences, unlikely to play an important role in the tumor microenvironment. Repertoires from blood and normal breast were more alike than repertoires from blood and tumor, and in about 85% of the 16 patients, comparing each tissue with blood separated tumor from normal. Sequencing bulk genomic DNA from unsorted cells could not capture chain pairing or functional markers like CD4, CD8 and FOXP3.

The study profiled bulk TCR beta-chain repertoires in matched peripheral blood, tumor and adjacent normal breast tissue taken from about 16 patients with early-stage breast cancer. Before surgery, whole blood (roughly 4.5-10 mL) was collected into EDTA tubes and processed within 2 hours. Ficoll-Paque centrifugation in SepMate-50 tubes was used to isolate peripheral blood mononuclear cells. For storage in liquid nitrogen, PBMCs were cryopreserved as aliquots of 2 to 4 million cells in around 90% FBS with 10% DMSO. The Qiagen AllPrep DNA/RNA Mini kit was used for genomic DNA extraction. For this clone: Its antigen is not yet known. Base-call qualities are not available, and no considerably larger clone is one nucleotide away.

The CDR3 covers 14 residues, taking in both the cysteine and the phenylalanine. CDR3 DNA is the only sequence kept; it has 42 bases, read in frame from the first base. Compared with germline, V lacks 3 bases and J lacks 2 bases; bases without a gene match: 3. CDR1 and CDR2 were assigned from the germline V gene (reference sequence) as WNHNN and SYGVQD. Every sample was amplified as two independent genomic DNA replicates, using 0.5 ug for blood and roughly 1.4 ug for tumor or normal breast. TCRB sequencing of genomic DNA was carried out with the ImmunoSeq Intro kit according to the manufacturer's instructions. Multiplex PCR ran around 29 cycles with proprietary primers and spike-in control sequences for absolute quantification. Single-end 150-bp reads were used to sequence an 87-bp fragment covering the CDR3 and the flanking V and J genes. Seven samples, each with two replicates, were multiplexed per lane of an Illumina MiSeq using version 3.0 chemistry. Concerning the study's data processing: The vendor's proprietary pipeline processed the raw data and merged both replicates into a single result for each sample. Clonotypes were defined as productive rearrangements sharing the V-gene family, CDR3 amino acid sequence and J-gene segment. Clonality was calculated as 1 minus the normalized Shannon entropy (Pielou evenness) of TCRB abundances. T cell density was estimated by dividing total templates by the number of input cells inferred from the DNA input amount. Recon was used with default parameters to estimate total repertoire diversity and clonality. A clonotype was considered tumor-enriched if its abundance in tumor exceeded 0.1% and was at least 32-fold higher than its abundance in normal breast. This immuneACCESS table, as held by TCRdb, lists in-frame sequences with V and J called but not all clones. Of the missing ones, under half trace to an unresolved V gene in checked studies; the others have no known cause. V and J calls and clone size are those listed in that table; D and trimming were worked out from the DNA. In all, the sample holds around 71,000 clones, and 79% of those were seen once. The ten largest clones take up roughly 3.5% of the sample.

Sequenced sample: blood. Recombination linked TRBV10-1 to TRBJ1-1; 7 bases in the junction line up with TRBD1. The receptor was isolated from a person in their sixties or seventies with breast cancer. CDR3 reads: CASSDNRGNTEAFF. The nucleotides are TGCGCCAGCAGTGATAACAGGGGAAACACTGAAGCTTTCTTT.